This T cell receptor beta chain was captured by sequencing in a study of PD-1 blockade in mismatch repair-deficient tumors. For this clone: The antigen remains undetermined.

The repertoire was sequenced with immunoSEQ multiplex PCR; TCRdb's copy has only in-frame clones and lacks some. The table includes roughly 45,000 clones, 77% detected once. Trimming stripped 5 bases from V and 2 bases from J, with 9 bases between. There are 13 residues in the CDR3. Germline V gene sequence: CDR1 SGHTA, CDR2 FQGTGA. Findings of the study overall: Tumor-resident clones, often undetectable pretreatment in blood, expanded then contracted after pembrolizumab.

J is TRBJ1-2 and V is TRBV7-3, with D possibly matching TRBD1 (5 bases). This TCR derives from an adult with mismatch repair-deficient cancer. The sample consisted of PBMCs, taken before pembrolizumab treatment. The CDR3, as DNA: TGTGCCAGCAGCGTGAACAGGAACTATGGCTACACCTTC. Translation: CASSVNRNYGYTF. Complete variable domain (other parts from reference TRBV7-3 and TRBJ1-2): GAGVSQTPSNKVTEKGKYVELRCDPISGHTALYWYRQSLGQGPEFLIYFQGTGAADDSGLPNDRFFAVRPEGSVSTLKIQRTERGDSAVYLCASSVNRNYGYTFGSGTRLTVV.